These T cell receptor beta chains were read from a single sample in a study of tumour-infiltrating T cells in Burkitt lymphoma. Assay used: immunoSEQ multiplex PCR; TCRdb lists only in-frame clones, some missing. Among 5,000 to 7,000 clones listed, more than 8% were seen once. Sequenced: tumor tissue. Receptor source: a human donor with diffuse large B-cell lymphoma. The CDR3 runs from the conserved cysteine through the conserved F or W. A D gene is named only where the DNA matches it firmly. Clone sizes are given selectively: once, few, many, or a class where the clone is expanded.

clone_size	d_call	v_call	j_call	cdr3_aa	cdr3_nt
few	-	TRBV6-6	TRBJ2-2	CASFGTSATGELFF	TGTGCCAGTTTCGGGACCTCGGCCACCGGGGAGCTGTTTTTT
few	-	TRBV5-8	TRBJ1-1	CASRPGHWKNTEAFF	TGTGCCAGCAGACCGGGACACTGGAAGAACACTGAAGCTTTCTTT
-	TRBD1	TRBV15	TRBJ1-4	CATSTQDRAWEKLFF	TGTGCCACCAGCACCCAGGACAGGGCGTGGGAAAAACTGTTTTTT
few	TRBD1	TRBV7-9	TRBJ2-2	CASNGQGGTGELFF	TGTGCCAGCAACGGACAGGGGGGTACCGGGGAGCTGTTTTTT
few	TRBD2	TRBV7-2	TRBJ2-1	CASSLGSGGYNEQFF	TGTGCCAGCAGCTTAGGAAGCGGGGGCTACAATGAGCAGTTCTTC
-	-	TRBV5-1	TRBJ2-1	CASSFEGSERQQFF	TGCGCCAGCAGCTTTGAAGGGTCGGAAAGGCAGCAGTTCTTC
-	-	TRBV5-4	TRBJ2-1	CASSLATVQGNEQFF	TGTGCCAGCAGCTTGGCGACAGTACAAGGGAATGAGCAGTTCTTC
-	-	TRBV21-1	TRBJ1-2	CASSKIGDERGRNYGYTF	TGTGCCAGCAGCAAAATCGGCGACGAGAGGGGGCGTAACTATGGCTACACCTTC
few	TRBD1	TRBV7-8	TRBJ1-4	CASSLGEQGRGEKLFF	TGTGCCAGCAGCTTAGGGGAACAGGGGAGGGGTGAAAAACTGTTTTTT
few	TRBD1	TRBV7-8	TRBJ1-5	CASSLWGTGGGDWPQHF	TGTGCCAGCAGCTTATGGGGGACAGGGGGTGGTGATTGGCCCCAGCATTTT
few	-	TRBV5-1	TRBJ2-7	CASSREQLLDEQYF	TGCGCCAGCAGCAGGGAACAGCTTCTCGACGAGCAGTACTTC
few	TRBD2	TRBV10-2	TRBJ2-7	CASTEGWRGGKYEQYF	TGCGCCAGCACCGAAGGGTGGCGGGGGGGCAAGTACGAGCAGTACTTC
few	-	TRBV18	TRBJ2-3	CASSPGPSTDTQYF	TGTGCCAGCTCACCAGGACCTTCAACAGATACGCAGTATTTT
-	TRBD1	TRBV6-6	TRBJ1-6	CASSSPTGRDSPLHF	TGTGCCAGCAGTTCCCCGACAGGGAGGGATTCACCCCTCCACTTT
few	TRBD1	TRBV5-1	TRBJ2-7	CASSLGQGIPYEQYF	TGCGCCAGCAGCTTGGGACAGGGGATACCCTACGAGCAGTACTTC
few	-	TRBV5-1	TRBJ2-1	CASSLLTRTDSYNEQFF	TGCGCCAGCAGCCTACTCACCCGGACGGACTCCTACAATGAGCAGTTCTTC
few	TRBD1	TRBV4-2	TRBJ1-2	CASSYRQDRGQKVGYTF	TGTGCCAGCAGCTATCGGCAGGACAGGGGGCAGAAGGTTGGCTACACCTTC
-	TRBD2	TRBV6-1	TRBJ2-5	CASSEESGGAGTQYF	TGTGCCAGCAGTGAAGAAAGCGGGGGGGCGGGGACCCAGTACTTC
few	-	TRBV27	TRBJ1-1	CASSLVRQGGSLNTEAFF	TGTGCCAGCAGTTTAGTTCGGCAGGGAGGTAGTTTGAACACTGAAGCTTTCTTT
few	-	TRBV6-5	TRBJ1-5	CASSYSQNRAQHF	TGTGCCAGCAGTTACAGCCAGAACCGGGCCCAGCATTTT
-	-	TRBV7-6	TRBJ2-2	CASSARDWNGGELFF	TGTGCCAGCAGCGCGCGGGACTGGAACGGCGGGGAGCTGTTTTTT
few	-	TRBV5-6	TRBJ1-6	CASSMGRINSPLHF	TGTGCCAGCAGCATGGGACGGATTAATTCACCCCTCCACTTT
-	-	TRBV7-2	TRBJ2-3	CASSLDRAAVNTQYF	TGTGCCAGCAGCTTAGATCGGGCCGCCGTCAATACGCAGTATTTT
few	-	TRBV5-1	TRBJ1-4	CASSRPIGQFRKLFF	TGCGCCAGCAGCCGGCCCATTGGACAATTTAGAAAACTGTTTTTT
few	-	TRBV18	TRBJ2-3	CASSPLGPPRSTDTQYF	TGTGCCAGCTCACCACTTGGACCGCCTAGGAGCACAGATACGCAGTATTTT
-	-	TRBV15	TRBJ2-5	CATSRAVGETQYF	TGTGCCACCAGTCGTGCGGTGGGTGAGACCCAGTACTTC
-	-	TRBV29-1	TRBJ2-2	CSVEGRQNTGELFF	TGCAGCGTTGAGGGGCGGCAGAACACCGGGGAGCTGTTTTTT
few	TRBD2	TRBV5-1	TRBJ2-1	CASSSLVRGGGDEQFF	TGCGCCAGCAGCTCCTTGGTGCGGGGGGGCGGAGATGAGCAGTTCTTC
few	TRBD1	TRBV7-2	TRBJ2-1	CASSLGQGRVGGEQFF	TGTGCCAGCAGCTTAGGACAGGGAAGGGTAGGTGGTGAGCAGTTCTTC
-	-	TRBV4-3	TRBJ2-1	CASSQSPRAGPGGLSYNEQFF	TGCGCCAGCAGCCAAAGTCCCAGGGCGGGCCCTGGAGGTTTATCCTACAATGAGCAGTTCTTC
few	-	TRBV21-1	TRBJ1-1	CASSKSRGMNTEAFF	TGTGCCAGCAGCAAATCGCGGGGGATGAACACTGAAGCTTTCTTT
few	TRBD2	TRBV4-3	TRBJ2-3	CASSPGGASTDTQYF	TGCGCCAGCAGCCCCGGGGGGGCTAGCACAGATACGCAGTATTTT
few	TRBD1	TRBV28	TRBJ2-7	CASRAEGQGMNRQYF	TGTGCCAGCAGGGCCGAGGGACAGGGAATGAATCGGCAGTACTTC
-	-	TRBV2	TRBJ1-5	CASSGTVQDQPQHF	TGTGCCAGCAGCGGGACCGTCCAGGATCAACCCCAGCATTTT
few	-	TRBV25-1	TRBJ2-1	CASRDNPGNEQFF	TGTGCCAGCAGAGACAACCCAGGGAATGAGCAGTTCTTC
-	-	TRBV11-2	TRBJ2-3	CASSLETVITSIADTQYF	TGTGCCAGCAGCTTAGAAACGGTGATAACCTCCATCGCAGATACGCAGTATTTT
few	-	TRBV12-5	TRBJ1-2	CASGLTPPRGVRYSYTF	TGTGCTAGTGGTTTGACTCCCCCCAGGGGCGTACGGTACAGCTACACCTTC
few	-	TRBV2	TRBJ2-6	CASRVLVSGANVLTF	TGTGCCAGCAGGGTATTAGTCTCTGGGGCCAACGTCCTGACTTTC
-	-	TRBV7-8	TRBJ2-2	CASSPDYTGELFF	TGTGCCAGCAGCCCGGACTACACCGGGGAGCTGTTTTTT
-	-	TRBV12-1	TRBJ1-2	CASQVPANYGYTF	TGTGCCAGCCAAGTCCCCGCTAACTATGGCTACACCTTC
few	-	TRBV6-6	TRBJ2-2	CASSSSQETGELFF	TGTGCCAGCAGTTCTTCCCAAGAGACCGGGGAGCTGTTTTTT
-	-	TRBV6-5	TRBJ1-2	CASSMGHNYGYTF	TGTGCCAGCAGTATGGGACATAACTATGGCTACACCTTC
few	-	TRBV5-1	TRBJ2-7	CASSVAGQNPYEQYF	TGCGCCAGCAGCGTGGCCGGACAGAATCCCTACGAGCAGTACTTC
few	TRBD1	TRBV29-1	TRBJ1-4	CSVTGGTDENEKLFF	TGCAGCGTTACCGGCGGGACAGACGAAAATGAAAAACTGTTTTTT
few	-	TRBV10-2	TRBJ1-3	CASRGPLSGNTIYF	TGCGCCAGCAGGGGGCCACTGTCTGGAAACACCATATATTTT
few	-	TRBV5-1	TRBJ1-6	CASSLEGHRNSPLHF	TGCGCCAGCAGCTTGGAGGGGCATAGAAATTCACCCCTCCACTTT
few	TRBD1	TRBV6-5	TRBJ1-1	CASGAGGEAFF	TGTGCCAGCGGAGCAGGGGGTGAAGCTTTCTTT
few	TRBD1	TRBV19	TRBJ2-7	CATTHSRGNEQYF	TGTGCCACCACTCATTCCAGGGGGAACGAGCAGTACTTC
-	TRBD1	TRBV2	TRBJ1-2	CASSQQGVRGYTF	TGTGCCAGCAGTCAACAGGGGGTCCGTGGCTACACCTTC
-	-	TRBV7-6	TRBJ2-1	CASTDGDEQFF	TGTGCCAGCACTGACGGCGATGAGCAGTTCTTC
-	-	TRBV7-6	TRBJ2-1	CASSLVGSNEQFF	TGTGCCAGCAGCTTAGTCGGCAGCAATGAGCAGTTCTTC
-	TRBD2	TRBV18	TRBJ2-2	CASSPVPHGVAGANTGELFF	TGTGCCAGCTCACCAGTACCTCACGGGGTAGCGGGGGCCAACACCGGGGAGCTGTTTTTT
-	-	TRBV4-1	TRBJ1-1	CASSSRREGLDTEAFF	TGCGCCAGCAGCTCAAGAAGGGAGGGGTTGGATACTGAAGCTTTCTTT
-	-	TRBV5-1	TRBJ2-1	CASSWTGGNEQFF	TGCGCCAGCAGCTGGACCGGAGGGAATGAGCAGTTCTTC
-	-	TRBV7-9	TRBJ1-6	CASSSGTANSPLHF	TGTGCCAGCAGCTCCGGGACGGCTAATTCACCCCTCCACTTT